This T cell receptor (beta chain) was recorded in a study of T-cell reconstitution after alpha-beta-depleted transplantation in children. The CDR3 contains 13 residues. Germline V CDR1 and CDR2: MDHEN, SYDVKM. V was shortened by 8 bases and J by 8 bases, with 19 bases between the two germline ends. There are many counts of this clonotype. Unique molecular identifiers were used to barcode this TCRbeta library. TCRdb re-derived calls from the PCR reads in MiXCR, one entry per CDR3 protein. The table has 250,000 to 300,000 distinct CDR3 sequences, roughly a tenth seen once; the top ten hold 7.5%. Specimen: PBMCs, collected before TCRalphabeta/CD19-depleted stem cell transplant. This TCR was recovered from a boy younger than two with acute myeloid leukemia, due to receive a stem cell transplant. The V and J genes are TRBV28 and TRBJ2-7; maybe TRBD1 (5 bases). The CDR3 DNA reads as TGTGCCAGCGAAAACACCGACAGTTACCAGCAGTACTTC. Translating it yields CASENTDSYQQYF.